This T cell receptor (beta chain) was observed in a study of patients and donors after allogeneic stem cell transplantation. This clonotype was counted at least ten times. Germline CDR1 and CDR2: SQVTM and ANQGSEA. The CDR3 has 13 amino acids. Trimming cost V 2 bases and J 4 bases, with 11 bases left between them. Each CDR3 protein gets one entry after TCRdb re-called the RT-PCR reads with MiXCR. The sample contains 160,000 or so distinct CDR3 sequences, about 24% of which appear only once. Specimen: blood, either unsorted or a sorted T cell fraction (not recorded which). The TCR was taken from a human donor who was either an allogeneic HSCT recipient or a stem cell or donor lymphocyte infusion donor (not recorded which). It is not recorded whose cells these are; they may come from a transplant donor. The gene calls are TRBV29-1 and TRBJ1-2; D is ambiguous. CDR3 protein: CSVEQTEGYGYTF. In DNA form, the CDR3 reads TGCAGCGTTGAACAGACGGAGGGCTATGGCTACACCTTC.